These T cell receptor beta chains were read from a single sample in a study of T cells in Graves' hyperthyroidism and ophthalmopathy. TCRdb reanalysed the multiplex PCR reads using MiXCR and keeps one entry per CDR3 protein. The sample has around 530,000 distinct CDR3 sequences, 17% seen once. The material sequenced was blood. The receptors were gathered from a woman between 18 and 30 years old with Graves' ophthalmopathy. CDR3s include the opening cysteine and the closing phenylalanine or tryptophan. A D gene is named only where the DNA matches it firmly. Rows give clone size only sometimes, using once, few, many, or a class for an expanded clone.

>few|TRBD1|TRBV12-3/TRBV12-4|TRBJ2-2
CASRPGTGGVRTGELFF
TGTGCCAGCAGACCCGGAACAGGGGGAGTTCGTACCGGGGAGCTGTTTTTT
>many|TRBD2|TRBV9|TRBJ2-3
CASSVSASGSDTQYF
TGTGCCAGCAGCGTATCGGCTAGCGGGAGTGATACGCAGTATTTT
>many|.|TRBV20-1|TRBJ1-1
CSASFDSSHTEAFF
TGCAGTGCTAGCTTTGACAGCTCCCACACTGAAGCTTTCTTT
>.|.|TRBV2|TRBJ1-1
CASRSSRGWTEAFF
TGTGCCAGCAGAAGCTCACGGGGGTGGACTGAAGCTTTCTTT
>few|.|TRBV29-1|TRBJ2-7
CSVEFGDRAYEQYF
TGCAGCGTTGAGTTTGGGGACCGAGCCTACGAGCAGTACTTC
>.|.|TRBV19|TRBJ1-2
CASSIHRTLYGYTF
TGTGCCAGTAGTATACACCGAACCCTCTATGGCTACACCTTC
>many|.|TRBV27|TRBJ2-5
CASSPFYISPPQETQYF
TGTGCCAGCAGTCCTTTTTATATAAGCCCCCCACAAGAGACCCAGTACTTC
>few|.|TRBV19|TRBJ2-1
CASSRGQALVEQFF
TGTGCCAGTAGTAGGGGGCAGGCTCTCGTTGAGCAGTTCTTC
>many|.|TRBV13|TRBJ1-2
CASSLPSDRRDYGYTF
TGTGCCAGCAGCTTACCCTCCGACCGCCGGGACTATGGCTACACCTTC
>.|.|TRBV19|TRBJ2-3
CASSIGSVAYTDTQYF
TGTGCCAGTAGTATAGGGTCAGTGGCCTACACAGATACGCAGTATTTT
>few|TRBD1|TRBV9|TRBJ1-2
CASSVDHRGLGYTF
TGTGCCAGCAGCGTAGATCACAGGGGGCTTGGCTACACCTTC
>.|.|TRBV4-1|TRBJ2-3
CASSQVKGGALSDTQYF
TGCGCCAGCAGCCAAGTAAAGGGGGGGGCCCTATCAGATACGCAGTATTTT
>.|.|TRBV5-1|TRBJ1-1
CASSPLGGQNTEAFF
TGCGCCAGCAGCCCCCTCGGGGGTCAGAACACTGAAGCTTTCTTT
>.|.|TRBV7-2|TRBJ1-1
CASSLIDWGTEAFF
TGTGCCAGCAGCTTAATTGACTGGGGAACTGAAGCTTTCTTT
>.|TRBD2|TRBV27|TRBJ2-2
CASSLPGRAGTDGELFF
TGTGCCAGCAGTTTACCCGGGAGGGCCGGAACTGACGGGGAGCTGTTTTTT
>.|TRBD1|TRBV28|TRBJ1-2
CASETGGFRYGYTF
TGTGCCAGCGAAACAGGGGGCTTTAGGTATGGCTACACCTTC
>once|TRBD1|TRBV28|TRBJ2-1
CASSQVPDRVNPHNEQFF
TGCGCCAGCAGCCAAGTACCCGACAGGGTTAACCCACACAATGAGCAGTTCTTC
>many|TRBD1|TRBV12-3/TRBV12-4|TRBJ2-1
CASSLRDRQYNEQFF
TGTGCCAGCAGTTTAAGGGACAGGCAATACAATGAGCAGTTCTTC
>.|TRBD1|TRBV9|TRBJ1-1
CASSGTGWDTEAFF
TGTGCCAGCAGCGGGACAGGGTGGGACACTGAAGCTTTCTTT
>few|TRBD1|TRBV4-3|TRBJ1-4
CASSQDRALNEKLFF
TGCGCCAGCAGCCAGGACAGGGCATTAAATGAAAAACTGTTTTTT
>.|.|TRBV6-1|TRBJ1-5
CASSGGPGRNQPQHF
TGTGCCAGCAGTGGGGGGCCTGGACGCAATCAGCCCCAGCATTTT
>many|TRBD1|TRBV28|TRBJ2-5
CASSLGGQGWRETQYF
TGTGCCAGCAGCCTGGGAGGACAGGGGTGGAGAGAGACCCAGTACTTC
>many|.|TRBV30|TRBJ1-1
CAWSDWDTVRGNTEAFF
TGTGCCTGGAGTGACTGGGATACCGTGCGTGGGAACACTGAAGCTTTCTTT
>.|.|TRBV4-3|TRBJ1-6
CASSRGDFINGSPLHF
TGCGCCAGCAGCCGTGGGGACTTTATAAACGGTTCACCCCTCCACTTT